The T cell receptor (beta chain) described here comes from a study of blood T cell repertoires in COVID-19. Study-level background: The study drew acute and convalescent COVID-19 samples from the United States, Italy and Spain.

Authors' methods: Reference gene primers were amplified, and this amplification served to estimate nucleated cell counts. Here immunoSEQ multiplex PCR was the method, and the copy in TCRdb shows in-frame clones only, minus some. V, J and clone size are taken as reported in that table, and D and trimming were inferred from the DNA itself. The data contain around 300,000 clones, 85% of them singletons. This CDR3 is built from 15 residues. Germline values: CDR1 LNHDA, CDR2 SQIVND (reference sequence). The germline V and J ends were trimmed by 5 bases and 7 bases, with 18 bases remaining between them. What the recovered Cohort 3 donors had was two negative PCRs, clearance, or symptom resolution.

V and J are TRBV19 and TRBJ1-5, with TRBD1 as a possible D gene (5 bases). This clonotype was obtained from a woman in her fifties or sixties who had recovered from COVID-19. Sequencing used PBMCs or T cells enriched from blood (not recorded which). For the CDR3, the DNA is TGTGCCAGTAGTTTCGTGCTGGGGGGTAGCCAGCCCCAGCATTTT. It encodes CASSFVLGGSQPQHF.